This is a list of T cell receptor beta chains from one sample in a study of blood T cells in healthy people across ages. TCRdb reprocessed the 5' RACE reads via MiXCR and lists one record per CDR3 protein. The sample has around 1,800,000 distinct CDR3 sequences, 30% to 40% seen once; the top ten hold more than 20%. The sequencing input was blood. Receptors originate from a human donor in good health. The conserved cysteine and the conserved F or W are not part of the CDR3 here.

v_call: TRBV4-3; j_call: TRBJ2-1; cdr3_aa: ASSQVGGVGYNEQF
v_call: TRBV19; j_call: TRBJ1-3; cdr3_aa: ASSIDRGSGNTIY
v_call: TRBV6-2/TRBV6-3; j_call: TRBJ1-2; cdr3_aa: ASTQDRPYGYT
v_call: TRBV24-1; j_call: TRBJ2-1; cdr3_aa: ATSISGGDNEQF
v_call: TRBV7-3; j_call: TRBJ2-1; cdr3_aa: ASSFPSGGWNEQF
v_call: TRBV7-2; j_call: TRBJ2-3; cdr3_aa: ASSFFDTQY
v_call: TRBV24-1; j_call: TRBJ1-2; cdr3_aa: ATAQGDYGYT
v_call: TRBV7-9; j_call: TRBJ1-1; cdr3_aa: ASSLEVVTEAF
v_call: TRBV7-9; j_call: TRBJ1-5; cdr3_aa: ASRDGGSGYSNQPQH
v_call: TRBV12-3/TRBV12-4; j_call: TRBJ2-7; cdr3_aa: ASSFVNEQY
v_call: TRBV20-1; j_call: TRBJ2-5; cdr3_aa: SAGLFRETQY
v_call: TRBV29-1; j_call: TRBJ2-5; cdr3_aa: SLSPGGEETQY
v_call: TRBV20-1; j_call: TRBJ2-7; cdr3_aa: SAKKSPYEQY
v_call: TRBV14; j_call: TRBJ2-1; cdr3_aa: ASSQTGTEAYNEQF
v_call: TRBV2; j_call: TRBJ1-2; cdr3_aa: ASKEQGPHYGYT
v_call: TRBV6-5; j_call: TRBJ2-1; cdr3_aa: ASSYDRRDEQF
v_call: TRBV7-2; j_call: TRBJ1-1; cdr3_aa: ASSRYGSGNTEAF
v_call: TRBV24-1; j_call: TRBJ2-6; cdr3_aa: ATSDPSGSSGANVLT
v_call: TRBV7-2; j_call: TRBJ2-3; cdr3_aa: ASSPGGRAGTDTQY
v_call: TRBV12-3/TRBV12-4; j_call: TRBJ2-5; cdr3_aa: ASSLYFQETQY
v_call: TRBV12-3/TRBV12-4; j_call: TRBJ2-7; cdr3_aa: ASGHEQY
v_call: TRBV5-1; j_call: TRBJ1-1; cdr3_aa: ASSFGLGRIKDTEAF
v_call: TRBV28; j_call: TRBJ2-1; cdr3_aa: ASSSQGFAGEQF
v_call: TRBV7-9; j_call: TRBJ2-7; cdr3_aa: ASSREGGAYEQY
v_call: TRBV29-1; j_call: TRBJ1-1; cdr3_aa: SVARAYTEAF
v_call: TRBV6-1; j_call: TRBJ2-7; cdr3_aa: ASSEAREQY
v_call: TRBV25-1; j_call: TRBJ2-5; cdr3_aa: ASSESGREETQY